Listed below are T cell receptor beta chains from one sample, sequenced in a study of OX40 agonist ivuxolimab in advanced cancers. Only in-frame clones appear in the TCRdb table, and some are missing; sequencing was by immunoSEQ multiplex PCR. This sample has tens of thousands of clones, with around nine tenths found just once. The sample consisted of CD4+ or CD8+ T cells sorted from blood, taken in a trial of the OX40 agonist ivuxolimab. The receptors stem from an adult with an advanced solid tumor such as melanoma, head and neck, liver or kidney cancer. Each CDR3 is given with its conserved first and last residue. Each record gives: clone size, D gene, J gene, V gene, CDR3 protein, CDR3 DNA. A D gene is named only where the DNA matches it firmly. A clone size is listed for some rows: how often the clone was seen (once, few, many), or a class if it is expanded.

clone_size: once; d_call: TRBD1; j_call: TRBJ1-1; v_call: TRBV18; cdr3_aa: CASSPPNRGNTEAFF; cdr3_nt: TGTGCCAGCTCACCACCGAACAGGGGGAACACTGAAGCTTTCTTT
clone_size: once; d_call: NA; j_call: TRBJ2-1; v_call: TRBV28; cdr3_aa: CASSPTGEVWGNEQFF; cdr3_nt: TGTGCCAGCAGTCCAACGGGAGAGGTTTGGGGCAATGAGCAGTTCTTC
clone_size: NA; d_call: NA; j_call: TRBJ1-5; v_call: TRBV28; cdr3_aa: CAVRGGPRQPQHF; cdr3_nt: TGTGCCGTCCGCGGGGGGCCGAGGCAGCCCCAGCATTTT
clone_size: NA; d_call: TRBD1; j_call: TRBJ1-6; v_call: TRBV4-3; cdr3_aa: CASSFSTGDSSPLHF; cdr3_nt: TGCGCCAGCAGCTTTAGTACAGGGGACAGCTCACCCCTCCACTTT
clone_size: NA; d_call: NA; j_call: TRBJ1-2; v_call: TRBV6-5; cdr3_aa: CASNEGTVFYGYTF; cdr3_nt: TGTGCCAGCAATGAAGGAACAGTCTTCTATGGCTACACCTTC
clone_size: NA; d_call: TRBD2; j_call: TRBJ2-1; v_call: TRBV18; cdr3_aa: CASSPPASGRGEQFF; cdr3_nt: TGTGCCAGCTCACCACCGGCTAGCGGGAGAGGAGAGCAGTTCTTC
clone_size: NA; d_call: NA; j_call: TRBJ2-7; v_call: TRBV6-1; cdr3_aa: CASRKEEGVSYEQYF; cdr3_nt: TGTGCCAGCCGGAAGGAGGAGGGAGTCTCCTACGAGCAGTACTTC
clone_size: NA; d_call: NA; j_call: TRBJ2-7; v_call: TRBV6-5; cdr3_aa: CASRVTGSYEQYF; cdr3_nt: TGTGCCAGCAGGGTCACAGGCTCCTACGAGCAGTACTTC
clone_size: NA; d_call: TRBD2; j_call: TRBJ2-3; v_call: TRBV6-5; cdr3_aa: CASSYSLAGGTDTQYF; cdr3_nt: TGTGCCAGCAGTTACTCGTTAGCGGGAGGCACAGATACGCAGTATTTT
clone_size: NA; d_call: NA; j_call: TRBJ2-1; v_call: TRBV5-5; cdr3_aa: CASSLALTRGEQFF; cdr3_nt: TGTGCCAGCAGCTTGGCCTTAACTAGGGGGGAGCAGTTCTTC
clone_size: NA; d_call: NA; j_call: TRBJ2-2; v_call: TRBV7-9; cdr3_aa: CASSLGSQSGELFF; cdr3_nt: TGTGCCAGCAGCTTAGGATCACAATCCGGGGAGCTGTTTTTT
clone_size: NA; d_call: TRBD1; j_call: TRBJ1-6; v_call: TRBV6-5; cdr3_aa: CASSRGTAYNSPLHF; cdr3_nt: TGTGCCAGCAGTAGGGGGACAGCCTATAATTCACCCCTCCACTTT
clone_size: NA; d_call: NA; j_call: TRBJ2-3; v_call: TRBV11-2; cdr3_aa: CASSLVGDNTDTQYF; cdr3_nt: TGTGCCAGCAGCTTAGTTGGCGACAACACAGATACGCAGTATTTT
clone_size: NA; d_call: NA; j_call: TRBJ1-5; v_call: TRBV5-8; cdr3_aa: CASRPGPSNQPQHF; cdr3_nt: TGTGCCAGCAGGCCGGGCCCTAGCAATCAGCCCCAGCATTTT
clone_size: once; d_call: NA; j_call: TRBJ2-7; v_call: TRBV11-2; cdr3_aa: CASSPWDSKRYEQYF; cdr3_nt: TGTGCCAGCAGCCCATGGGACTCTAAGCGGTACGAGCAGTACTTC
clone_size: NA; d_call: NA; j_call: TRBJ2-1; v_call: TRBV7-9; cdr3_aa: CAYGGAAYYNEQFF; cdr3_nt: TGTGCCTACGGAGGAGCGGCCTACTACAATGAGCAGTTCTTC
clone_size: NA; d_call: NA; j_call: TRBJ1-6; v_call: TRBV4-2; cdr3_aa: CASSQDGPPYNSPLHF; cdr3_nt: TGTGCCAGCAGCCAAGATGGTCCACCTTATAATTCACCCCTCCACTTT
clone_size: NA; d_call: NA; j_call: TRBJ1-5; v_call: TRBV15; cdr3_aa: CATSSLWGNQPQHF; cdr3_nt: TGTGCCACCAGCAGCCTCTGGGGCAATCAGCCCCAGCATTTT
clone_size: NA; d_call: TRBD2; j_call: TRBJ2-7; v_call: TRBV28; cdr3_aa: CASSLWGTSGRYEQYF; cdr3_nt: TGTGCCAGCAGTTTATGGGGGACTAGCGGGAGATACGAGCAGTACTTC
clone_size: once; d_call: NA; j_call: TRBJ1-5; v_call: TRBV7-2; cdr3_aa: CASSLSRGSNQPQHF; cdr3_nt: TGTGCCAGCAGCTTATCCAGGGGAAGCAATCAGCCCCAGCATTTT
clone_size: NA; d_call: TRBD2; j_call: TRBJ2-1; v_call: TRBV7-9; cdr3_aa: CASSRAGTSGNYNEQFF; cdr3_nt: TGTGCCAGCAGCAGAGCCGGGACTAGCGGGAATTACAATGAGCAGTTCTTC
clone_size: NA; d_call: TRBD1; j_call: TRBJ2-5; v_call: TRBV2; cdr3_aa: CASSRDRGRTETQYF; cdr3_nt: TGTGCCAGCAGTCGGGACAGGGGGCGCACAGAGACCCAGTACTTC
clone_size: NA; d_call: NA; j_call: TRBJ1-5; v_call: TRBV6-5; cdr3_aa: CASRPGEGQPQHF; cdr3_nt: TGTGCCAGCAGGCCAGGGGAGGGTCAGCCCCAGCATTTT
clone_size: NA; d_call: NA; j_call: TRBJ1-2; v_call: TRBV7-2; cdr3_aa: CASSFIRGYNYGYTF; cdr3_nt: TGTGCCAGCAGCTTTATTAGGGGGTATAACTATGGCTACACCTTC
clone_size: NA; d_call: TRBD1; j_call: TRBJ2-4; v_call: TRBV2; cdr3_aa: CASSASSQGRPKNIQYF; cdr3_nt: TGTGCCAGCAGTGCCTCCTCACAGGGGCGGCCCAAAAACATTCAGTACTTC
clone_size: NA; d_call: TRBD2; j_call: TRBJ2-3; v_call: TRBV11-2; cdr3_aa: CASSFLGTSGRARTDTQYF; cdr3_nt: TGTGCCAGCAGCTTCCTGGGGACTAGCGGGAGGGCCCGCACAGATACGCAGTATTTT
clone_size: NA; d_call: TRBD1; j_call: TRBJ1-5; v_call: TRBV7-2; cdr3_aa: CASSLAREQGWPQHF; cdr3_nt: TGTGCCAGCAGCTTAGCGAGGGAACAGGGGTGGCCCCAGCATTTT
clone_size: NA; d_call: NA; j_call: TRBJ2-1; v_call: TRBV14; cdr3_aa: CASSRGSSYNEQFF; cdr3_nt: TGTGCCAGCAGCCGGGGGAGCTCCTACAATGAGCAGTTCTTC
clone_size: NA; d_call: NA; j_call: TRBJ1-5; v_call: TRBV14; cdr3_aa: CASSQGGGRNQPQHF; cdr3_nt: TGTGCCAGCAGCCAAGGTGGGGGTCGGAATCAGCCCCAGCATTTT
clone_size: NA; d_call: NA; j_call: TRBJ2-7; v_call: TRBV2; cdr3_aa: CASSDQRDEQYF; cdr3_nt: TGTGCCAGCAGTGACCAAAGGGACGAGCAGTACTTC
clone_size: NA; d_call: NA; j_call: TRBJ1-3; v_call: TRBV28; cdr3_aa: CASSYGMGGNTIYF; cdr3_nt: TGTGCCAGCAGTTACGGGATGGGGGGAAACACCATATATTTT
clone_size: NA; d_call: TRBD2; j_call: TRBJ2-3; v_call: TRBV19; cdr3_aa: CASSIGLAGGRLADTQYF; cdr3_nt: TGTGCCAGTAGTATAGGCCTAGCGGGAGGGCGATTGGCAGATACGCAGTATTTT
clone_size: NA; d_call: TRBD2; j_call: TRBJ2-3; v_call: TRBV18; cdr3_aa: CASSPIAGGNTDTQYF; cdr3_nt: TGTGCCAGCTCCCCGATAGCGGGAGGAAACACAGATACGCAGTATTTT
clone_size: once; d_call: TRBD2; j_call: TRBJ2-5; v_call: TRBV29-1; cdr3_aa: CSVGPTSGRQETQYF; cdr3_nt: TGCAGCGTGGGGCCGACTAGCGGGAGACAAGAGACCCAGTACTTC
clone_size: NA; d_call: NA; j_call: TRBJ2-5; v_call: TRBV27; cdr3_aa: CASSPQRPEETQYF; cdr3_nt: TGTGCCAGCAGTCCCCAGCGCCCGGAGGAGACCCAGTACTTC
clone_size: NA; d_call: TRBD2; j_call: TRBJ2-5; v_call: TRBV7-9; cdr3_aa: CASSLDGRALETQYF; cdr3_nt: TGTGCCAGCAGCTTAGACGGGAGGGCCCTCGAGACCCAGTACTTC
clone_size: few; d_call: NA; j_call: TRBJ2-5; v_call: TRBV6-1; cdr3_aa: CASSKGTAQETQYF; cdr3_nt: TGTGCCAGCAGTAAAGGGACGGCCCAAGAGACCCAGTACTTC
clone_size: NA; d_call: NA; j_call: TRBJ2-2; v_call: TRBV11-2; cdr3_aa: CASSLVGATSFTGELFF; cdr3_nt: TGTGCCAGCAGCTTAGTGGGGGCTACCTCATTCACCGGGGAGCTGTTTTTT
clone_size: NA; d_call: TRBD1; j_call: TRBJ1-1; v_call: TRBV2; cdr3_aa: CASSRDRGPGTEAFF; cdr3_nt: TGTGCCAGCAGCCGGGACAGGGGGCCTGGGACTGAAGCTTTCTTT
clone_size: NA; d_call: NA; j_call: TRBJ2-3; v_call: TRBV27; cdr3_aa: CASSFRWGDTQYF; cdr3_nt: TGTGCCAGCAGTTTTCGTTGGGGAGATACGCAGTATTTT
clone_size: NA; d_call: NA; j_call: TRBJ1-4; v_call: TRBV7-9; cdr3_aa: CASSLAEEKLFF; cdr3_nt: TGTGCCAGCAGCTTAGCGGAGGAAAAACTGTTTTTT
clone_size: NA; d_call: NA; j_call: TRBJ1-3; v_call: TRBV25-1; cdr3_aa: CASSESWTVSGNTIYF; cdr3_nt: TGTGCCAGCAGTGAATCTTGGACAGTCTCTGGAAACACCATATATTTT
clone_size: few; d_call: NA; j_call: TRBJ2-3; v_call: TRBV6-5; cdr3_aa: CATKNRAPSTDTQYF; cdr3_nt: TGTGCCACTAAGAACAGGGCTCCTAGCACAGATACGCAGTATTTT
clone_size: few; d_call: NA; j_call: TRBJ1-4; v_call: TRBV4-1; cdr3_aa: CASSLPGGEKLFF; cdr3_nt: TGCGCCAGCAGCCTCCCTGGAGGTGAAAAACTGTTTTTT
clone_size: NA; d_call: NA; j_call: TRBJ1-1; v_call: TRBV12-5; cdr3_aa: CASGSRTEAFF; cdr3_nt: TGTGCTAGTGGTTCGAGGACTGAAGCTTTCTTT
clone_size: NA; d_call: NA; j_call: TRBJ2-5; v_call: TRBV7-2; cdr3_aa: CASSPPSGWRETQYF; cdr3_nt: TGTGCCAGCAGCCCTCCGAGCGGGTGGAGGGAGACCCAGTACTTC
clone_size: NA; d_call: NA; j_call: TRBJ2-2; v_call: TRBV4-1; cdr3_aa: CASSRSTQVNTGELFF; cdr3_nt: TGCGCCAGCAGCCGATCGACACAGGTCAACACCGGGGAGCTGTTTTTT
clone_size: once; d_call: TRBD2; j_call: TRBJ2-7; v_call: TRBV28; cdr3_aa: CASSLAGGPSSYEQYF; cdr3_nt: TGTGCCAGCAGTTTAGCGGGAGGGCCGAGCTCCTACGAGCAGTACTTC
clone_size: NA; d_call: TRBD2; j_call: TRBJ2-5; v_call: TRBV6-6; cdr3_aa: CASSKTSDQETQYF; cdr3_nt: TGTGCCAGCAGTAAAACTAGCGACCAAGAGACCCAGTACTTC
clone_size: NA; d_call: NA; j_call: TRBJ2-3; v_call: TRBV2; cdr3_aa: CASSETWSTDTQYF; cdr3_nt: TGTGCCAGCAGTGAAACCTGGAGCACAGATACGCAGTATTTT
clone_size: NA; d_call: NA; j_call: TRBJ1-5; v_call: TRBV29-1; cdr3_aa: CSARDSNQPQHF; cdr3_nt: TGCAGCGCTCGGGACAGCAATCAGCCCCAGCATTTT
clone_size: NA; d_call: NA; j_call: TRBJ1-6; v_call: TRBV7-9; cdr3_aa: CASSPRDRVVGPLHF; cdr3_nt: TGTGCCAGCAGCCCAAGGGACCGGGTGGTGGGACCCCTCCACTTT
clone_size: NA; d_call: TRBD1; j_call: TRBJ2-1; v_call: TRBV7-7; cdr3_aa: CASSIGQGTGEQFF; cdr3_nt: TGTGCCAGCAGCATAGGACAGGGGACCGGTGAGCAGTTCTTC
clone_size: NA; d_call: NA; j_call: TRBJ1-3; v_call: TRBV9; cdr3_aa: CASSKLSGNTIYF; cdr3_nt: TGTGCCAGCAGCAAACTCTCTGGAAACACCATATATTTT
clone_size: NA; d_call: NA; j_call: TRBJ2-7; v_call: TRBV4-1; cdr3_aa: CASSQVVQLYEQYF; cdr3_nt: TGCGCCAGCAGCCAAGTGGTTCAGCTCTACGAGCAGTACTTC
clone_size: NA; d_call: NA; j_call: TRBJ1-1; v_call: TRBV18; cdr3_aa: CASSGGGGYEAFF; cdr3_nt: TGTGCCAGCTCCGGGGGAGGAGGGTATGAAGCTTTCTTT
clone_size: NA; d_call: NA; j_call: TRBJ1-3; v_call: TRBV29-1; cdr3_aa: CSVEVFSGNTIYF; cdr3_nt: TGCAGCGTTGAGGTTTTCTCTGGAAACACCATATATTTT